This TCR beta chain was identified during a study of cytomegalovirus exposure and HLA in healthy donors. Points from the study as a whole: Immune exposure data for these donors was limited to CMV serostatus.

Points on this clone: Its antigen is unknown.

The PCR contained 60 Vbeta and 13 Jbeta primers. This table comes from immunoSEQ multiplex PCR, and its TCRdb copy is limited to in-frame clones, with some not included. Of about 78,000 clones in the sample, under 70% were seen once. Germline assignment: CDR1 KGHSH and CDR2 LQKENI. This CDR3 is built from 14 residues. V gave up 0 bases and J gave up 7 bases, with 9 bases separating them. Sequenced: PBMCs. The chain employs TRBV18 and TRBJ1-4, with D perhaps matching TRBD1 (6 bases). The receptor was derived from a man between 25 and 39 years old in good health and CMV-seropositive. The chain's CDR3 is CASSPPGASEKLFF. Written as DNA, the CDR3 is TGTGCCAGCTCACCACCGGGGGCGAGTGAAAAACTGTTTTTT.